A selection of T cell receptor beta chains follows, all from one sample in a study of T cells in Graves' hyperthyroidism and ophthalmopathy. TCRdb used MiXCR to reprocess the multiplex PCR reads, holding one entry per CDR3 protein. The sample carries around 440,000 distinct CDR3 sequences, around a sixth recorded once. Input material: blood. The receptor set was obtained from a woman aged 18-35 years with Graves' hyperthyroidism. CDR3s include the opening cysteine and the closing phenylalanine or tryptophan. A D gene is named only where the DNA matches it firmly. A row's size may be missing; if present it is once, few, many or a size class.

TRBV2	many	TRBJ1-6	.	CASSMGSPLHF	TGTGCCAGCAGTATGGGTTCACCCCTCCACTTT
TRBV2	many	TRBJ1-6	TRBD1	CASKIQGVNSPLHF	TGTGCCAGCAAGATACAGGGGGTTAATTCACCCCTCCACTTT
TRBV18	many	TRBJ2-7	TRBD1	CASSRDRGGEQYF	TGTGCCAGCTCAAGGGACAGGGGAGGCGAGCAGTACTTC
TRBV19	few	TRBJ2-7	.	CASSTSTGTRSYEQYF	TGTGCCAGTAGTACGTCCACAGGGACCCGCTCCTACGAGCAGTACTTC
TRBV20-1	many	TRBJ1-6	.	CSAASGGASPLHF	TGCAGTGCCGCCAGTGGGGGGGCCTCACCCCTCCACTTT
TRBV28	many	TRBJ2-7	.	CASSLLGPGVYEQYF	TGTGCCAGCAGTTTATTAGGGCCAGGGGTTTACGAGCAGTACTTC
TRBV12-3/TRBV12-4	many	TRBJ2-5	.	CASTLGGHEGTQYF	TGTGCCAGCACCTTAGGGGGGCATGAAGGGACCCAGTACTTC
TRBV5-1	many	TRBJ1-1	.	CASRDRGPLTEAFF	TGCGCCAGCAGGGATCGGGGACCATTAACTGAAGCTTTCTTT
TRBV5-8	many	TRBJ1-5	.	CASSSYQGFSNQPQHF	TGTGCCAGCAGCAGTTACCAGGGATTTAGCAATCAGCCCCAGCATTTT
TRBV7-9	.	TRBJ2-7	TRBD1	CATRGQGTYEQYF	TGTGCCACCCGGGGACAGGGGACCTACGAGCAGTACTTC
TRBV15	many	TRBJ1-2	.	CATSRDPGYGYTF	TGTGCCACCAGCAGAGACCCAGGCTATGGCTACACCTTC
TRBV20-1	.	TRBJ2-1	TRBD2	CSAAGRGNEQFF	TGCAGTGCGGCCGGGAGGGGGAATGAGCAGTTCTTC
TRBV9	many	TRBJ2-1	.	CASSASPGSYNEQFF	TGTGCCAGCAGCGCTAGTCCCGGGAGTTACAATGAGCAGTTCTTC
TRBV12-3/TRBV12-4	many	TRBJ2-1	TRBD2	CASSQGLSYNEQFF	TGTGCCAGCAGTCAGGGACTATCCTACAATGAGCAGTTCTTC
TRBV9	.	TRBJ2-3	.	CASSDIDTQYF	TGTGCCAGCAGCGATATAGATACGCAGTATTTT
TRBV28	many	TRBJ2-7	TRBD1	CASSPRQGTYEQYF	TGTGCCAGCAGTCCTAGACAGGGAACCTACGAGCAGTACTTC
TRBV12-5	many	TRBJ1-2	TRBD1	CASGLVLDRGGYGYTF	TGTGCTAGTGGTTTGGTTTTGGACAGGGGTGGCTATGGCTACACCTTC
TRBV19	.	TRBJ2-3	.	CASRTTGSTDTQYF	TGTGCCAGTAGAACGACAGGATCGACAGATACGCAGTATTTT
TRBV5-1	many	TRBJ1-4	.	CASSLWGREGEKLFF	TGCGCCAGCAGCTTGTGGGGCAGGGAGGGAGAAAAACTGTTTTTT
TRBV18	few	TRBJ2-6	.	CASSPDEVGANVLTF	TGTGCCAGCTCACCCGATGAAGTTGGGGCCAACGTCCTGACTTTC
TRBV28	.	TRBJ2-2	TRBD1	CAGSRDRLGPGGELFF	TGTGCCGGCAGTCGGGACAGGTTGGGACCGGGCGGGGAGCTGTTTTTT
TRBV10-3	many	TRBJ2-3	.	CAIRAGGGTASTDTQYF	TGTGCCATCAGGGCCGGAGGGGGGACAGCTAGCACAGATACGCAGTATTTT
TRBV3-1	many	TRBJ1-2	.	CASSQGGQGQGYTF	TGTGCCAGCAGCCAAGGGGGCCAGGGTCAGGGCTACACCTTC
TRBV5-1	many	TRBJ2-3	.	CASSLGPPSYTQYF	TGCGCCAGCAGCTTGGGGCCCCCGTCTTATACGCAGTATTTT
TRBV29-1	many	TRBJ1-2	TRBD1	CSGGQGDYGYTF	TGCAGCGGGGGACAGGGAGACTATGGCTACACCTTC
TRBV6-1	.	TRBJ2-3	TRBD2	CASNSGGDTQYF	TGTGCCAGCAATTCGGGGGGGGATACGCAGTATTTT
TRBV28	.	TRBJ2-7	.	CASSFGVGYEQYF	TGTGCCAGCAGTTTTGGAGTTGGCTACGAGCAGTACTTC
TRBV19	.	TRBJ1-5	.	CTSSIRGNQPQHF	TGTACCAGTAGTATACGGGGTAATCAGCCCCAGCATTTT
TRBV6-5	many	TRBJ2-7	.	CASSYPGRDYEQYF	TGTGCCAGCAGTTACCCCGGACGCGACTACGAGCAGTACTTC
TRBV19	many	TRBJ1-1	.	CASSIGRFNTEAFF	TGTGCCAGTAGTATCGGCAGATTTAACACTGAAGCTTTCTTT
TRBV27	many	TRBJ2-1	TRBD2	CASSWDGLAGGYNEQFF	TGTGCCAGCAGTTGGGATGGACTAGCGGGGGGTTACAATGAGCAGTTCTTC
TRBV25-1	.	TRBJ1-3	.	CASSEGRTGNTIYF	TGTGCCAGCAGTGAGGGCAGGACTGGAAACACCATATATTTT
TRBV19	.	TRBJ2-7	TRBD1	CASGDRDSYEQYF	TGTGCCAGTGGGGACAGGGACTCCTACGAGCAGTACTTC
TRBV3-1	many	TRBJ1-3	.	CASSNQTDSGNTIYF	TGTGCCAGCAGTAATCAAACCGACTCTGGAAACACCATATATTTT
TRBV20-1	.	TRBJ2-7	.	CSAAKQGSSYEQYF	TGCAGTGCTGCCAAACAGGGTAGCTCCTACGAGCAGTACTTC
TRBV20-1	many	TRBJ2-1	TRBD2	CSARLLAGGRGFF	TGCAGTGCTAGATTGCTAGCGGGAGGGAGGGGGTTCTTC
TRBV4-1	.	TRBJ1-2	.	CASSQDETSGLLRGYTF	TGCGCCAGCAGCCAAGATGAAACATCGGGACTCCTGAGGGGCTACACCTTC
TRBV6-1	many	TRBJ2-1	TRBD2	CASSEGTSPPEEQFF	TGTGCCAGCAGTGAAGGGACTAGCCCTCCGGAAGAGCAGTTCTTC
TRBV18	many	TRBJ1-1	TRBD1	CASSPDRDRGTEAFF	TGTGCCAGCTCACCGGACCGGGACAGGGGCACTGAAGCTTTCTTT
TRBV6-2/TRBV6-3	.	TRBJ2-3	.	CASRRVSSTDTQYF	TGTGCCAGCAGGAGAGTATCTAGCACAGATACGCAGTATTTT
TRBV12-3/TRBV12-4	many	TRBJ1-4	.	CASSPPEGELFF	TGTGCCAGCAGTCCTCCTGAAGGTGAACTGTTTTTT
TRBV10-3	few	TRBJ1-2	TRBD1	CAISESTGGGYGYTF	TGTGCCATCAGTGAGTCGACAGGGGGTGGTTATGGCTACACCTTC
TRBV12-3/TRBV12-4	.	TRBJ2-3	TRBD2	CASSSGLAGGLDTQYF	TGTGCCAGCAGTTCCGGACTAGCGGGAGGGTTGGATACGCAGTATTTT
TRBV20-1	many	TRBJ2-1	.	CSAYSPGYEQFF	TGCAGTGCTTATTCCCCCGGCTATGAGCAGTTCTTC
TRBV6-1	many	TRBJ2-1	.	CASSEVSSLYNEQFF	TGTGCCAGCAGTGAAGTCTCATCGCTCTACAATGAGCAGTTCTTC
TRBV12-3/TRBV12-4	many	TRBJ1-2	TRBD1	CASSQRQGAVYGYTF	TGTGCCAGCAGTCAGAGACAGGGGGCCGTCTATGGCTACACCTTC
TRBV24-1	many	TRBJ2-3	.	CATSDPASSTDTQYF	TGTGCCACCAGTGATCCCGCTTCGAGTACAGATACGCAGTATTTT
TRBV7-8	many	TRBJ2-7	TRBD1	CASGATGDPSSYEQYF	TGTGCCAGTGGGGCGACAGGGGATCCTAGTTCCTACGAGCAGTACTTC
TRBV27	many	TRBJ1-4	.	CASRTRGANEKLFF	TGTGCCAGCAGGACAAGGGGTGCTAATGAAAAACTGTTTTTT
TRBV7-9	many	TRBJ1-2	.	CASSLAGVGYGYTF	TGTGCCAGCAGCTTAGCTGGGGTGGGCTATGGCTACACCTTC
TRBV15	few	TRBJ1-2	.	CATSRVPGYGYTF	TGTGCCACCAGCAGAGTTCCGGGGTATGGCTACACCTTC
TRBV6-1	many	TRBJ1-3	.	CASSYGQPISGNTIYF	TGTGCCAGCAGCTACGGACAGCCGATCTCTGGAAACACCATATATTTT
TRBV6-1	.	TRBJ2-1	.	CATGRDSSRGNEQFF	TGTGCCACCGGAAGGGACTCCTCTAGGGGAAATGAGCAGTTCTTC
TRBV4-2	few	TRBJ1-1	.	CASSQESATMNTEAFF	TGTGCCAGCAGCCAAGAGTCGGCTACGATGAACACTGAAGCTTTCTTT
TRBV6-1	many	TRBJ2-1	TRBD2	CASSLTSGDYNEQFF	TGTGCCAGCAGTTTGACTAGCGGGGATTACAATGAGCAGTTCTTC
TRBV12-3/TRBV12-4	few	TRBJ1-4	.	CASRQQGTNEKLFF	TGTGCCAGCAGGCAGCAGGGAACTAATGAAAAACTGTTTTTT
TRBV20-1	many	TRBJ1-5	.	CSARDGNSNQPQHF	TGCAGTGCTAGAGACGGAAATAGCAATCAGCCCCAGCATTTT
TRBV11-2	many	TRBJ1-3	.	CASSLGRGFGNTIYF	TGTGCCAGCAGCTTGGGTCGCGGGTTTGGAAACACCATATATTTT